This T cell receptor beta chain was found in a study of prognosis after radiotherapy for stage I lung cancer. V lost 6 bases to trimming and J lost 0 bases; unmatched junction nucleotides: 5. Looked up from germline, CDR1 is SGHAT and CDR2 is FQNNGV. CDR3 length equals 14 residues. This clonotype was picked up many times. It was by two-round multiplex PCR that TCR beta CDR3 was amplified from genomic DNA. Gene-specific primers for each TRBV and TRBJ gene drove first-round PCR. Each CDR3 protein is one row after TCRdb ran MiXCR on the multiplex PCR reads. The sample contains tens of thousands of distinct CDR3 sequences, 35% to 50% of which appear only once.

This chain links TRBV11-2 with TRBJ2-7, with TRBD2 matching 7 bases. The source is a donor over 45 with non-small cell lung cancer. The specimen comprised PBMCs, sampled before or after stereotactic body radiation therapy (not recorded which). CDR3 protein: CASSEAGNSYEQYF. The CDR3 DNA sequence: TGTGCCAGCAGTGAAGCGGGGAACTCCTACGAGCAGTACTTC.